This TCR beta chain was sequenced for a study of OX40 agonist ivuxolimab in advanced cancers. Study information: The dose-escalation group included hepatocellular carcinoma, melanoma, renal cell carcinoma and head and neck cancer. Partial responses were achieved by three patients: one hepatocellular carcinoma, two cutaneous melanoma.

Samples were taken at baseline and on day 1 of cycles 4 and 7. Profiling relied on immunoSEQ multiplex PCR, and the TCRdb table lists in-frame clones only, not all of them. The sample lists roughly 93,000 clones, just over 90% occurring once. Trimming cost V 4 bases and J 0 bases; bases outside gene matches: 7. Looked up from germline, CDR1 is SGHDT and CDR2 is YYEEEE. CDR3 length: 17 residues. V and J are TRBV5-6 and TRBJ2-6, with TRBD2 matching over 7 bases. The sequence derives from an adult with an advanced solid tumor such as melanoma, head and neck, liver or kidney cancer. Sequences were derived from CD4+ or CD8+ T cells sorted from blood, sampled in a trial of the OX40 agonist ivuxolimab. The CDR3 is CASSTLGTTSGANVLTF. DNA for the CDR3: TGTGCCAGCAGCACCCTAGGGACTACCTCTGGGGCCAACGTCCTGACTTTC.